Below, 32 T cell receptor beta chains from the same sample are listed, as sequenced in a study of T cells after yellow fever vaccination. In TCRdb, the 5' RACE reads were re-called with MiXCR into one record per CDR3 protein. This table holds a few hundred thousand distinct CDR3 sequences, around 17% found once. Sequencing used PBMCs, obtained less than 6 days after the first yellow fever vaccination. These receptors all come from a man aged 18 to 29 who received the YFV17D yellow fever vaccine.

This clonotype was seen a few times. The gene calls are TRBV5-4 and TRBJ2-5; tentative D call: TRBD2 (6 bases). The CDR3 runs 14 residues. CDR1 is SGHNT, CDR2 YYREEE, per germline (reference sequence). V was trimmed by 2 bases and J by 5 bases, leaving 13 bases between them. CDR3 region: CASSLPLASETQYF. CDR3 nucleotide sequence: TGTGCCAGCAGCTTACCACTAGCTTCTGAGACCCAGTACTTC.

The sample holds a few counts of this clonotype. The chain's CDR3 is CASSQDLAGELFF. The CDR3, as DNA: TGTGCCAGCAGCCAAGATCTCGCCGGGGAGCTGTTTTTT. The chain is built from TRBV4-2 and TRBJ2-2; D uncertain. Per the germline V gene, CDR1 is LGHNA and CDR2 is YNFKEQ. The V gene lost 0 bases and the J gene lost 6 bases, with 5 bases spanning the gap. This CDR3 is 13 amino acids long.

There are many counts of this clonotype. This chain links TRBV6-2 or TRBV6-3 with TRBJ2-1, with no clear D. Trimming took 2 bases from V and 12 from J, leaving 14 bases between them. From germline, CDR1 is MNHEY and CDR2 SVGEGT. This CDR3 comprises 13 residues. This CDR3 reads CASSYGGPRRQFF. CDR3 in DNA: TGTGCCAGCAGTTACGGCGGCCCCCGTCGGCAGTTCTTC.

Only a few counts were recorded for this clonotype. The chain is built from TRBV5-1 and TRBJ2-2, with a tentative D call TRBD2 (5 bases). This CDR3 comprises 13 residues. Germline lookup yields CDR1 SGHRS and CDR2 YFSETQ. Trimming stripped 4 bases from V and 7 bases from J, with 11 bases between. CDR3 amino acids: CASSEGLSGELFF. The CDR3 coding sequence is TGCGCCAGCAGCGAGGGCCTTAGCGGGGAGCTGTTTTTT.

The CDR3 coding sequence is TGTGCCAGCAGCGTGTCGGAGGTGCAAGAGACCCAGTACTTC. It codes for CASSVSEVQETQYF. This sequence joins TRBV9 and TRBJ2-5; D possibly corresponds to TRBD2 (5 bases). CDR1 and CDR2 (germline): SGDLS, YYNGEE. The CDR3 has 14 amino acids. V dropped 2 bases and J dropped 2 bases, with 10 bases sitting between them.

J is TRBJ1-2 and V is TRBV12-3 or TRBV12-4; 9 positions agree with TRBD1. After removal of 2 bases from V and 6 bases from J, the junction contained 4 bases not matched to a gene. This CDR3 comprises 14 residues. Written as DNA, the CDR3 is TGTGCCAGCAGTTTAACGGACAGGGGAAATGGCTACACCTTC. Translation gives CASSLTDRGNGYTF.

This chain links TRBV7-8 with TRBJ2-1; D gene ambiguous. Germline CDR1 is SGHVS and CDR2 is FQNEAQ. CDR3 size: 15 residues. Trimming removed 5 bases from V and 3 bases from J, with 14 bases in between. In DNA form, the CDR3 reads TGTGCCAGCAGCCACACACAATCTGACTACAATGAGCAGTTCTTC. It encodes CASSHTQSDYNEQFF.

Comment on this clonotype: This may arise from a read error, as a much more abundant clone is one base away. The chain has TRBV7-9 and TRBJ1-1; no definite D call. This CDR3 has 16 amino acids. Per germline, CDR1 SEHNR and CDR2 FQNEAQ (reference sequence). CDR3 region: CAGSLGDPVMNTEAFF. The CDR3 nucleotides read TGTGCCGGCAGCTTAGGTGATCCAGTTATGAACACTGAAGCTTTCTTT.

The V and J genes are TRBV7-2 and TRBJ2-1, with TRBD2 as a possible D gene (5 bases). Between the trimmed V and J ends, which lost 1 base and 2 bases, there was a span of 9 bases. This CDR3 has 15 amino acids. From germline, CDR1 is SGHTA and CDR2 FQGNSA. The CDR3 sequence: CASSLDEGPYNEQFF. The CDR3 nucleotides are TGTGCCAGCAGCTTAGATGAGGGCCCCTACAATGAGCAGTTCTTC. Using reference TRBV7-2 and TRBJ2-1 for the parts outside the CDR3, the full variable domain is GAGVSQSPSNKVTEKGKDVELRCDPISGHTALYWYRQSLGQGLEFLIYFQGNSAPDKSGLPSDRFSAERTGGSVSTLTIQRTQQEDSAVYLCASSLDEGPYNEQFFGPGTRLTVL.

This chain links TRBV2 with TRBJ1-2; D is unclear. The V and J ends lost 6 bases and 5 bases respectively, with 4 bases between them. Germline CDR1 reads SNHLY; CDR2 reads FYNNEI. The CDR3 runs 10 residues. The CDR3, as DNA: TGTGCCAGCAGACAGTATGGCTACACCTTC. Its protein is CASRQYGYTF.

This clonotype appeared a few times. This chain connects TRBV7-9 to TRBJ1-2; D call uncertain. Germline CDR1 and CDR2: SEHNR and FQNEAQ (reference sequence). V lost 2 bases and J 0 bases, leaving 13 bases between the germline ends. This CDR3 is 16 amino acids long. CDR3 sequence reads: CASSLSTPLTNYGYTF. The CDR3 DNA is TGTGCCAGCAGCTTATCCACACCCCTTACTAACTATGGCTACACCTTC.

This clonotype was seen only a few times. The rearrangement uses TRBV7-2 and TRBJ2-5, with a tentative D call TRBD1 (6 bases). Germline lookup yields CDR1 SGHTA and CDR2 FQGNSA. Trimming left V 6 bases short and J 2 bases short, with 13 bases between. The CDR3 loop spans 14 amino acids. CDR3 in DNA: TGTGCCAGCAGTCGCAGGGGTTGGCAAGAGACCCAGTACTTC. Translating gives CASSRRGWQETQYF.

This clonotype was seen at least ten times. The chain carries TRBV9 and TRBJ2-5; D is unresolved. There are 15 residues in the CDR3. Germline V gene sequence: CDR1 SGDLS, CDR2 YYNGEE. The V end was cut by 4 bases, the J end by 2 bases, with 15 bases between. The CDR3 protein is CASSISQGLQETQYF. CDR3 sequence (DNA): TGTGCCAGCAGCATTAGCCAAGGGCTACAAGAGACCCAGTACTTC.

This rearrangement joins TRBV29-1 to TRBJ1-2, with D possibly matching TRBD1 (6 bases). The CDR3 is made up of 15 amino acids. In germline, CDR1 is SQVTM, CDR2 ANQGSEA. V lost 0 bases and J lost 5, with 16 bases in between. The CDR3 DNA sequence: TGCAGCGTTGAAGACGCCGAGACAGGAAAATATGGCTACACCTTC. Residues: CSVEDAETGKYGYTF.

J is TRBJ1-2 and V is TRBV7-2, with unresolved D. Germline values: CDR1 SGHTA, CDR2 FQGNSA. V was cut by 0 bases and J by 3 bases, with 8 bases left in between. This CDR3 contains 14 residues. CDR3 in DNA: TGTGCCAGCAGCTTAGCACGAGGACACTATGGCTACACCTTC. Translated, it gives CASSLARGHYGYTF. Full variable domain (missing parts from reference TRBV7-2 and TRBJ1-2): GAGVSQSPSNKVTEKGKDVELRCDPISGHTALYWYRQSLGQGLEFLIYFQGNSAPDKSGLPSDRFSAERTGGSVSTLTIQRTQQEDSAVYLCASSLARGHYGYTFGSGTRLTVV.

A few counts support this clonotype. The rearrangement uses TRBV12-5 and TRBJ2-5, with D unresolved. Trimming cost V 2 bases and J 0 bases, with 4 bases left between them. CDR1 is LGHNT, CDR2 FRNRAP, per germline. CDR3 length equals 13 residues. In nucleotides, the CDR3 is TGTGCTAGTGGTTTGCGGGACCAAGAGACCCAGTACTTC. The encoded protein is CASGLRDQETQYF.

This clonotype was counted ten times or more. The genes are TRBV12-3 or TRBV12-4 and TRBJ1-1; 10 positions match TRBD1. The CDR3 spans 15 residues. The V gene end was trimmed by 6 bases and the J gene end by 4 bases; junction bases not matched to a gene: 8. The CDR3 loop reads CASRRSRDRGTEAFF. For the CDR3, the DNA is TGTGCCAGCAGGAGATCCCGGGACAGGGGCACTGAAGCTTTCTTT.

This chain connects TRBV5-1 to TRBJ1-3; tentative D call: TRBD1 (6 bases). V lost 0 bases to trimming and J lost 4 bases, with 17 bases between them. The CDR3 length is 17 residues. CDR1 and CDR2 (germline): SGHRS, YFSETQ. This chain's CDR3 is CASSLVTTGHEGNTIYF. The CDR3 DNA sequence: TGCGCCAGCAGCTTGGTAACGACAGGCCATGAAGGAAACACCATATATTTT. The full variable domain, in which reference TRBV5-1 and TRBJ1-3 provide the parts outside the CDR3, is KAGVTQTPRYLIKTRGQQVTLSCSPISGHRSVSWYQQTPGQGLQFLFEYFSETQRNKGNFPGRFSGRQFSNSRSEMNVSTLELGDSALYLCASSLVTTGHEGNTIYFGEGSWLTVV.

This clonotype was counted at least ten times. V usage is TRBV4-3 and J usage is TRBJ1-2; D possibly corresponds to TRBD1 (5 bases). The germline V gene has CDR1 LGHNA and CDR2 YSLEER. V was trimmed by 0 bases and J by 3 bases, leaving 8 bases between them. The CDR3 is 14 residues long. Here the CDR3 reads CASSQDPGDYGYTF. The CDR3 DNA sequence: TGCGCCAGCAGCCAAGATCCGGGGGACTATGGCTACACCTTC.

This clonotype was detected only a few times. As DNA, the CDR3 is TGCGCCAGCAGCCCCCAAGGACACAATGAGCAGTTCTTC. This translates into CASSPQGHNEQFF. The chain recombines TRBV5-1 with TRBJ2-1; D is unclear. Trimming shortened V by 4 bases and J by 5 bases, and 10 bases separated the two germline ends. CDR3 length equals 13 residues. Germline CDR1 reads SGHRS; CDR2 reads YFSETQ.

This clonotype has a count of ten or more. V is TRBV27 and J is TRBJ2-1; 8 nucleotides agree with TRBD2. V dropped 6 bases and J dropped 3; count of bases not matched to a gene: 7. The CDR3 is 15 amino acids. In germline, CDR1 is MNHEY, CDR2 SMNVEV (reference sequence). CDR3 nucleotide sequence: TGTGCCAGCAGGGATTGGCGGGGGGTCTACAATGAGCAGTTCTTC. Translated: CASRDWRGVYNEQFF.

The CDR3 spells CASSLRASGANTDTQYF. DNA of the CDR3: TGTGCCAGCAGCTTACGGGCTAGCGGGGCGAACACAGATACGCAGTATTTT. The rearrangement joins TRBV13 to TRBJ2-3; 9 bases line up with TRBD2. Germline CDR1 is PRHDT and CDR2 is FYEKMQ (reference sequence). The CDR3 runs to 17 residues. The V segment lost 2 bases and the J segment 2 bases; nucleotides outside the gene matches: 8.

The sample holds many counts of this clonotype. The CDR3 region is CASSLEGADTGELFF. The CDR3 coding sequence is TGTGCCAGCAGCTTGGAGGGCGCGGACACCGGGGAGCTGTTTTTT. The genes are TRBV7-2 and TRBJ2-2; D is possibly TRBD2 (6 bases). The V end was cut by 3 bases, the J end by 3 bases, with 11 bases between. Germline CDR1 reads SGHTA; CDR2 reads FQGNSA. The CDR3 runs 15 residues.

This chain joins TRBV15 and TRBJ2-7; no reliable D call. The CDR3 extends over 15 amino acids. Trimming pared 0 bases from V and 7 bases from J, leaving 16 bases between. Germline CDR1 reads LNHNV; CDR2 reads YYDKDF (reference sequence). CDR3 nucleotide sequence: TGTGCCACCAGCAGAGACCGATCTCGTTTCGGGGAGCAGTACTTC. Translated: CATSRDRSRFGEQYF.

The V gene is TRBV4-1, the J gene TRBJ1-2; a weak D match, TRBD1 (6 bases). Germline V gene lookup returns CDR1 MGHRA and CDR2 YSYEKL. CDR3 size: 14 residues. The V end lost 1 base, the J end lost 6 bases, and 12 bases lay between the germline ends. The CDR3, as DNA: TGCGCCAGCAGCCAAGCAGGGGAAGACGATGGCTACACCTTC. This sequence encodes CASSQAGEDDGYTF.

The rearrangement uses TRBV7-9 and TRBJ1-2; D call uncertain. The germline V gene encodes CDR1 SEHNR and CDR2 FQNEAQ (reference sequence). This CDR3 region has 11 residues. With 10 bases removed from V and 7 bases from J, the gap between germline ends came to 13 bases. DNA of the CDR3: TGTGCCACCAAGGACCCCTCTGGCTACACCTTC. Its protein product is CATKDPSGYTF. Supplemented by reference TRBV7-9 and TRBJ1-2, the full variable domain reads DTGVSQNPRHKITKRGQNVTFRCDPISEHNRLYWYRQTLGQGPEFLTYFQNEAQLEKSRLLSDRFSAERPKGSFSTLEIQRTEQGDSAMYLCATKDPSGYTFGSGTRLTVV.

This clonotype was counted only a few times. CDR3 residues: CASTEGGATDTQYF. The CDR3 DNA is TGTGCCAGCACCGAGGGGGGGGCCACAGATACGCAGTATTTT. The chain carries TRBV9 and TRBJ2-3; a weak D match, TRBD2 (7 bases). The V gene's germline CDR1 is SGDLS and CDR2 YYNGEE. Trimming pared 6 bases from V and 2 bases from J, leaving 13 bases between. The CDR3 sequence is 14 residues long.

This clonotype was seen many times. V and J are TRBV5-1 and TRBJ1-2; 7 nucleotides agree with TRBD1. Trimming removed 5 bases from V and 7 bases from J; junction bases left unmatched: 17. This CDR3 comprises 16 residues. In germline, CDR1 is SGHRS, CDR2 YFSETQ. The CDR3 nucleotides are TGCGCCAGCAGTTCCCGACAGGGCGCCCTCGCCGGTGGCTACACCTTC. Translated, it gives CASSSRQGALAGGYTF.

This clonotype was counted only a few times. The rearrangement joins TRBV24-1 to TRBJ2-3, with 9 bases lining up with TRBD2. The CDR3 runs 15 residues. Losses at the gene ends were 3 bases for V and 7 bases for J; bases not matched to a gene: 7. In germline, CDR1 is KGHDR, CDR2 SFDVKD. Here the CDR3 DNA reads TGTGCCACCAGTGATATAGCGGGGGACGCCAATACGCAGTATTTT. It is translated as CATSDIAGDANTQYF.

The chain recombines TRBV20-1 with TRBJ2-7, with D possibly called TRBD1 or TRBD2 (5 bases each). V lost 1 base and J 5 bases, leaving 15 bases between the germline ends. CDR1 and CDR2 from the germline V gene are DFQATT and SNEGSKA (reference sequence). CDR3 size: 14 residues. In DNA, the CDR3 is TGCAGTGCTAGAGTTGTAGGGACCGGGGACGAGCAGTACGTC. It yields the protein CSARVVGTGDEQYV.

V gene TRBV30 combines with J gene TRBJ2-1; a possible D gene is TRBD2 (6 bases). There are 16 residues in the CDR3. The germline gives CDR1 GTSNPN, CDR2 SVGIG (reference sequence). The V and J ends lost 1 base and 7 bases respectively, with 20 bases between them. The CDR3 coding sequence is TGTGCCTGGAGTGGCTCCTTGGCGGGGAGACGGAATGAGCAGTTCTTC. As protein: CAWSGSLAGRRNEQFF.

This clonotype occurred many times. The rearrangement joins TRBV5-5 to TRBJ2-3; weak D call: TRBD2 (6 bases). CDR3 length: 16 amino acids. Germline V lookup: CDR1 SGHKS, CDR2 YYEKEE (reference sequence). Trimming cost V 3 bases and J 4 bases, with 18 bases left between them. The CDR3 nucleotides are TGTGCCAGCAGCTGGAGGGGCCTAGCGTGGTCAGATACGCAGTATTTT. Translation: CASSWRGLAWSDTQYF.